The 2 T cell receptor beta chains below come from one sample, sequenced in a study of T-cell memory formation after mild COVID-19. TCRdb passed the 5' RACE reads through MiXCR, listing each CDR3 protein once. The sample yields roughly 400,000 distinct CDR3 sequences, roughly a quarter seen once. The sequenced sample was PBMCs or a T cell subset sorted from them (not recorded which). These receptors came from an adult woman who had mild COVID-19 (a few samples of this study predate the infection). Cell type and time point are not known.

The DNA of the CDR3 is TGCAGCGTCCTTCTAGCGGGAGGGCGCCCTTACAATGAGCAGTTCTTC. Translating it yields CSVLLAGGRPYNEQFF. This chain connects TRBV29-1 to TRBJ2-1; TRBD2 aligns across 12 bases. CDR3 length: 16 amino acids. Trimming cost V 6 bases and J 4 bases; bases outside gene matches: 10. Germline lookup yields CDR1 SQVTM and CDR2 ANQGSEA.

This clonotype showed up just a few times. The rearrangement uses TRBV5-1 and TRBJ2-3, with D perhaps TRBD1 (5 bases). CDR1 and CDR2 (germline): SGHRS, YFSETQ. Trimming stripped 0 bases from V and 1 base from J, with 6 bases between. CDR3 length: 14 residues. CDR3 in DNA: TGCGCCAGCAGCTTGGGCAGGGGCACAGATACGCAGTATTTT. Protein: CASSLGRGTDTQYF.